This T cell receptor beta chain was captured in a study of beta chain features in type 1 diabetes. Study-wide background: All of the samples together had some 99 million sorted cells examined.

V lost 3 bases and J lost 4, with 4 bases in between. The CDR3 consists of 11 residues. The germline V gene has CDR1 SGDLS and CDR2 YYNGEE. Study-wide results and caveats: Equally in patients and controls, PCR might preferentially amplify shorter templates.

This clone has only a few counts. The antigen is not known. A much larger clone lies one base from this, so it may be a read error. Reverse transcribing all isolated RNA meant expressed TCRB transcripts were sequenced. Method: immunoSEQ multiplex PCR; TCRdb's copy keeps in-frame clones and lacks some. The sample comprises about 320,000 clones, 13% to 15% of which are singletons, and 6.7% rests with the top ten. J is TRBJ1-2 and V is TRBV9; D call uncertain. The sequencing sample was made of central memory CD4+ T cells from blood. This clonotype was obtained from a young man in good health. This chain's CDR3 is CASSASYGYTF. CDR3 nucleotides: TGTGCCAGCAGCGCTTCCTATGGCTACACCTTC.